Presented here are 21 T cell receptor beta chains from one specimen sequenced in a study of blood T cell repertoires in COVID-19. This table comes from immunoSEQ multiplex PCR, and its TCRdb copy is limited to in-frame clones, with some not included. This table has 200,000 to 300,000 clones, roughly four fifths appearing once. Material: peripheral blood. The receptors were gathered from a woman aged 65 to 85 with acute or convalescent COVID-19.

The chain uses TRBV20-1 and TRBJ1-4, with no clear D. This CDR3 region has 13 residues. V gave up 3 bases and J gave up 0 bases, with 5 bases separating them. Germline loops: CDR1 DFQATT, CDR2 SNEGSKA (reference sequence). The CDR3 protein is CSASQTTNEKLFF. CDR3 nucleotides: TGCAGTGCTAGTCAAACAACTAATGAAAAACTGTTTTTT.

In the case of this clone: Its ends do not fully match the called genes, so a read error is possible. The rearrangement uses TRBV7-7 and TRBJ2-1; 9 nucleotides align to TRBD1. Germline V gene sequence: CDR1 SSHAT, CDR2 FNYEAQ (reference sequence). This CDR3 is 13 amino acids long. The CDR3 nucleotides read TGTGCTAGCAGCCGGGACAGGGACAATGAGCAGTTCTTC. Its protein is CASSRDRDNEQFF.

This clone occurred a few times. The rearrangement joins TRBV7-9 to TRBJ1-1, with a tentative D call TRBD1 (6 bases). Germline CDR1 reads SEHNR; CDR2 reads FQNEAQ (reference sequence). The length of the CDR3 is 17 residues. Trimming pared 5 bases from V and 0 bases from J, leaving 19 bases between. CDR3: CASSIGQILRMNTEAFF. CDR3 nucleotides: TGTGCCAGCAGCATAGGACAGATCCTCCGCATGAACACTGAAGCTTTCTTT.

V and J are TRBV30 and TRBJ2-2; D call uncertain. The ends were cut back, 1 base at V and 8 bases at J, with 11 bases in the middle. The V gene's germline CDR1 is GTSNPN and CDR2 SVGIG (reference sequence). The CDR3 consists of 13 residues. CDR3 DNA: TGTGCCTGGAGTGATTCCCCGAGAGGGGAGCTGTTTTTT. Amino acids: CAWSDSPRGELFF.

The V gene is TRBV7-8, the J gene TRBJ1-2; D is unresolved. Trimming left V 4 bases short and J 2 bases short, with 11 bases between. Per the germline V gene, CDR1 is SGHVS and CDR2 is FQNEAQ. This CDR3 has 14 amino acids. The CDR3 coding sequence is TGTGCCAGCAGCTCTTCGAGATTAAACTATGGCTACACCTTC. It translates to CASSSSRLNYGYTF.

This clone came up a few times. The V gene is TRBV6-4, the J gene TRBJ1-2, with 9 bases matching TRBD1. The CDR3 runs to 15 residues. The junction had 8 bases not matched to a gene; V was cut back by 5 bases and J by 4 bases. Germline CDR1 is MRHNA and CDR2 is SNTAGT. This CDR3 reads CASSQTGGGGYGYTF. DNA for the CDR3: TGTGCCAGCAGTCAAACAGGGGGCGGCGGCTATGGCTACACCTTC.

The V call is TRBV7-9, the J call TRBJ1-4; D perhaps matches TRBD1 (6 bases). This CDR3 has 14 amino acids. The ends were cut back, 5 bases at V and 8 bases at J, with 15 bases in the middle. The V gene's germline CDR1 is SEHNR and CDR2 FQNEAQ (reference sequence). DNA of the CDR3: TGTGCCAGCAGCCAAGAAGGGGGTTGGGAAAAACTGTTTTTT. Translated, it gives CASSQEGGWEKLFF.

The chain recombines TRBV4-1 with TRBJ2-1; D perhaps matches TRBD2 (6 bases). This CDR3 has 14 residues. Trimming stripped 4 bases from V and 8 bases from J, with 15 bases between. Germline V gene data show CDR1 as MGHRA and CDR2 as YSYEKL. The CDR3 sequence: CASSPRLVQDEQFF. The CDR3 bases are TGCGCCAGCAGCCCGAGACTAGTCCAGGATGAGCAGTTCTTC.

The chain joins TRBV9 to TRBJ2-7; 11 bases align to TRBD1. The junction had 1 base not matched to a gene; V was cut back by 2 bases and J by 0 bases. The germline CDR1 and CDR2 sequences are SGDLS and YYNGEE. CDR3 size: 15 residues. The CDR3 DNA is TGTGCCAGCAGCGTGGGGACAGGGGGCTCCTACGAGCAGTACTTC. This gives the protein CASSVGTGGSYEQYF.

The chain uses TRBV4-1 and TRBJ2-3; 9 nucleotides agree with TRBD2. The germline V gene has CDR1 MGHRA and CDR2 YSYEKL. Losses at the gene ends were 0 bases for V and 2 bases for J; bases not matched to a gene: 6. The length of the CDR3 is 17 residues. This chain's CDR3 is CASSQDMRGGNTDTQYF. In DNA, the CDR3 is TGCGCCAGCAGCCAAGATATGCGGGGGGGTAACACAGATACGCAGTATTTT.

The rearrangement joins TRBV9 to TRBJ1-1; D gene unclear. CDR3 size: 14 residues. Trimming removed 0 bases at V and 3 bases at J, with 9 bases between. Germline CDR1 SGDLS, CDR2 YYNGEE. The CDR3 DNA follows: TGTGCCAGCAGCGTAGCTAGACCGGACACTGAAGCTTTCTTT. This encodes CASSVARPDTEAFF.

The V gene is TRBV10-1, the J gene TRBJ1-5; no definite D call. With 5 bases removed from V and 3 bases from J, the gap between germline ends came to 5 bases. CDR3 length equals 12 residues. Germline lookup yields CDR1 WNHNN and CDR2 SYGVQD (reference sequence). The CDR3 reads CASSLPNQPQHF. In DNA form, the CDR3 reads TGCGCCAGCAGTCTCCCCAATCAGCCCCAGCATTTT.

This clone has just one count. The J gene is TRBJ2-3, the V gene TRBV3-1 (or the pseudogene TRBV3-2), with 10 bases that match TRBD2. The V gene's germline CDR1 is LGHDT and CDR2 YNNKEL (reference sequence). This CDR3 spans 16 amino acids. V lost 4 bases and J lost 6; bases outside the gene matches: 10. CDR3 bases: TGTGCCAGCAGCCCGGGAATAGCGGGGGGTCGGGATACGCAGTATTTT. Amino acids: CASSPGIAGGRDTQYF.

This rearrangement joins TRBV27 to TRBJ2-1; TRBD2 aligns across 8 bases. This CDR3 has 15 residues. The J segment lost 10 bases and the V segment lost 6 bases, leaving 14 bases of the junction unmatched. CDR1 is MNHEY and CDR2 is SMNVEV in the germline V gene (reference sequence). As DNA, the CDR3 is TGTGCCAGCAGACCAAGCGGGGGCGTTCGGCCGGAGCAGTTCTTC. This codes for CASRPSGGVRPEQFF.

V and J are TRBV7-2 and TRBJ2-5, with D perhaps matching TRBD1 (6 bases). V gave up 4 bases and J gave up 2 bases, with 8 bases separating them. The CDR3 runs 13 residues. Germline V gene lookup returns CDR1 SGHTA and CDR2 FQGNSA. The CDR3: CASSSQGQETQYF. The CDR3 nucleotides are TGTGCCAGCAGCTCACAGGGTCAAGAGACCCAGTACTTC.

V usage is TRBV6-2 or TRBV6-3 and J usage is TRBJ1-6; D is unclear. Germline V lookup: CDR1 MNHEY, CDR2 SVGEGT. This CDR3 contains 16 residues. V lost 3 bases and J 0 bases, leaving 9 bases between the germline ends. CDR3 in amino acids: CASSYIRGSYNSPLHF. The CDR3 region has the DNA TGTGCCAGCAGTTATATCCGCGGCTCCTATAATTCACCCCTCCACTTT.

The chain is built from TRBV6-5 and TRBJ1-5, with a tentative D call TRBD1 (6 bases). The germline V gene encodes CDR1 MNHEY and CDR2 SVGAGI. V was pared by 6 bases and J by 3 bases, with 12 bases between. CDR3 length equals 14 residues. The CDR3 loop reads CASRSDSFNQPQHF. Here the CDR3 DNA reads TGTGCCAGCAGGTCGGACAGTTTCAATCAGCCCCAGCATTTT.

This chain connects TRBV28 to TRBJ2-1, with TRBD1 matching over 8 bases. CDR1 and CDR2 from the germline V gene are MDHEN and SYDVKM. The J segment lost 3 bases and the V segment lost 6 bases, leaving 10 bases of the junction unmatched. The CDR3 runs 16 residues. The DNA of the CDR3 is TGTGCCAGCAGGCCCAGGGGGCCGAACCACTACAATGAGCAGTTCTTC. This translates into CASRPRGPNHYNEQFF.

J is TRBJ1-2 and V is TRBV29-1; D is unclear. Germline-derived CDR1 and CDR2 are SQVTM and ANQGSEA. The CDR3 totals 14 residues. V was clipped by 6 bases and J by 0 bases, with 14 bases between them. Here the CDR3 DNA reads TGCAGCGTCCAACGTAGGGAGGCTAACTATGGCTACACCTTC. This encodes CSVQRREANYGYTF.

This chain joins TRBV4-2 and TRBJ1-4; no firm D call. Germline loops: CDR1 LGHNA, CDR2 YNFKEQ. The CDR3 spans 17 residues. V lost 0 bases, J lost 0 bases, and 11 bases lay in between. Here the CDR3 DNA reads TGTGCCAGCAGCCAAGATGGGAGACTCTCAACTAATGAAAAACTGTTTTTT. Its translation is CASSQDGRLSTNEKLFF.

The chain couples TRBV15 to TRBJ1-2; 9 bases align to TRBD1. V lost 2 bases to trimming and J lost 4 bases; unmatched junction nucleotides: 2. Germline CDR1 is LNHNV and CDR2 is YYDKDF (reference sequence). The CDR3 runs 14 residues. This CDR3 reads CATSRQDRGYGYTF. DNA for the CDR3: TGTGCCACCAGCAGACAGGACAGGGGCTATGGCTACACCTTC.